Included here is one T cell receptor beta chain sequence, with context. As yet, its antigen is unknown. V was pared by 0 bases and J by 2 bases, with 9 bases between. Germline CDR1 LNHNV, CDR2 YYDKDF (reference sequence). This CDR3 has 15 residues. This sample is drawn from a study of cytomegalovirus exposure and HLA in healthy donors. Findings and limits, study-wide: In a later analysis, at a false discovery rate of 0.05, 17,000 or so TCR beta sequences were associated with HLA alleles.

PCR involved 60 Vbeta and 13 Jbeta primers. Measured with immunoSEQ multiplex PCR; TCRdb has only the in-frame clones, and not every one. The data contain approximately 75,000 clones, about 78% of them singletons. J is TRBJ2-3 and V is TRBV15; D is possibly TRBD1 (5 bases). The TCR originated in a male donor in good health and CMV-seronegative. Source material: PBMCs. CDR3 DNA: TGTGCCACCAGCAGAGATCGACAGCTCACAGATACGCAGTATTTT. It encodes CATSRDRQLTDTQYF.